The TCR beta chain under discussion was sequenced for a study of vaccination and CD4 T cells after COVID-19. V was clipped by 5 bases and J by 3 bases, with 17 bases between them. Germline CDR1 and CDR2: SNHLY and FYNNEI. CDR3 length: 15 residues. The Oncomine TCR Beta short-read assay sequenced DNA from cultured CD4+ T cells. TCRdb passed the PCR reads through MiXCR, listing each CDR3 protein once. The sample carries about 15,000 distinct CDR3 sequences, roughly half recorded once. Of note for this clonotype: Its target is not known.

Treatment specified: 10-day PBMC culture with coronavirus spike peptide pools or control peptides (ViraFEST assay). With around ten days of culture completed, CD4+ T cells were isolated by negative selection. The sample comprised CD4+ T cells from blood, cultured in vitro. The chain is built from TRBV2 and TRBJ2-7, with D unresolved. This receptor was identified in a human donor who had recovered from COVID-19. CDR3 bases: TGTGCCAGCAGTCAAGGACCCTCTCTACTCTACGAGCAGTACTTC. It yields the protein CASSQGPSLLYEQYF. The full variable domain, in which reference TRBV2 and TRBJ2-7 provide the parts outside the CDR3, is EPEVTQTPSHQVTQMGQEVILRCVPISNHLYFYWYRQILGQKVEFLVSFYNNEISEKSEIFDDQFSVERPDGSNFTLKIRSTKLEDSAMYFCASSQGPSLLYEQYFGPGTRLTVT.